These T cell receptor beta chains were read from a single sample in a study of read filtering for tumor transcriptome and immune sequencing. TCRdb analysed the reads with MiXCR anew, one entry per CDR3 protein. The profile shows 35,000 to 45,000 distinct CDR3 sequences, approximately 14% of them singletons. Specimen: a population of CD138-negative cells sorted from bone marrow. These TCRs come from a donor over 35 with multiple myeloma. The CDR3 runs from the conserved cysteine through the conserved F or W. The D gene is left open where the match is weak. Not every row has a clone size; where given, it reads once, few, many or a size class.

abundance: many; j_gene: TRBJ1-2; v_gene: TRBV6-6; d_gene: .; CDR3nt: TGTGCCAGCAGTCACGACGGAACCCGCTATGGCTACACCTTC; CDR3aa: CASSHDGTRYGYTF
abundance: .; j_gene: TRBJ1-5; v_gene: TRBV10-3; d_gene: TRBD1; CDR3nt: TGTGCCATCAGTGAGTCCCGGGACAGGGGTTGGGGCAATCAGCCCCAGCATTTT; CDR3aa: CAISESRDRGWGNQPQHF
abundance: many; j_gene: TRBJ1-1; v_gene: TRBV10-2; d_gene: .; CDR3nt: TGCGCCAGCAGGGGGACAACCCAAGCTTTCTTT; CDR3aa: CASRGTTQAFF
abundance: many; j_gene: TRBJ2-1; v_gene: TRBV20-1; d_gene: TRBD2; CDR3nt: TGCAGTGCTAGCTGGGGAGAAGCGGGAGTCATGAATGAGCAGTTCTTC; CDR3aa: CSASWGEAGVMNEQFF
abundance: many; j_gene: TRBJ2-5; v_gene: TRBV7-2; d_gene: .; CDR3nt: TGTGCCAGCAGCCCCCGGCGGGTTGCTGGGGAGACCCAGTACTTC; CDR3aa: CASSPRRVAGETQYF
abundance: many; j_gene: TRBJ2-3; v_gene: TRBV2; d_gene: TRBD1; CDR3nt: TGTGCCAGCAGTGAGGGGACAGGGGATACAGATACGCAGTATTTT; CDR3aa: CASSEGTGDTDTQYF
abundance: few; j_gene: TRBJ1-5; v_gene: TRBV6-1; d_gene: .; CDR3nt: TGTGCCAGCAGCCATAATACAGGAATCAATCAGCCCCAGCATTTT; CDR3aa: CASSHNTGINQPQHF
abundance: many; j_gene: TRBJ2-1; v_gene: TRBV18; d_gene: .; CDR3nt: TGTGCCAGCTCACCACCCAACGGACAGTCCTCCTACAATGAGCAGTTCTTC; CDR3aa: CASSPPNGQSSYNEQFF
abundance: many; j_gene: TRBJ2-5; v_gene: TRBV5-1; d_gene: .; CDR3nt: TGCGCCAGCAGCTCCGGACAGCCTCAAGAGACCCAGTACTTC; CDR3aa: CASSSGQPQETQYF
abundance: .; j_gene: TRBJ2-1; v_gene: TRBV9; d_gene: TRBD2; CDR3nt: TGCACCAGCAGCGTAGCTACGGGTAGCGGGAGAAACCACAATGAGCAGTTCTTC; CDR3aa: CTSSVATGSGRNHNEQFF
abundance: many; j_gene: TRBJ1-1; v_gene: TRBV7-3; d_gene: TRBD1; CDR3nt: TGTGCCAGCAGCTCACGTCCCGGGACAGGGGAGGTACCGGACACTGAAGCTTTCTTT; CDR3aa: CASSSRPGTGEVPDTEAFF
abundance: .; j_gene: TRBJ1-2; v_gene: TRBV11-2; d_gene: TRBD1; CDR3nt: TGTGCCAGCAGCACCCTCCGGACAGGGGGCATTAACTATGGCTACACCTTC; CDR3aa: CASSTLRTGGINYGYTF
abundance: many; j_gene: TRBJ1-5; v_gene: TRBV12-3/TRBV12-4; d_gene: .; CDR3nt: TGTGCCAGCAGAAAGGGTAATCAGCCCCAGCATTTT; CDR3aa: CASRKGNQPQHF
abundance: many; j_gene: TRBJ2-1; v_gene: TRBV7-2; d_gene: TRBD1; CDR3nt: TGTGCCAGCAGCTTAGCGGGGCAGGGGGCCTACAATGAGCAGTTCTTC; CDR3aa: CASSLAGQGAYNEQFF
abundance: many; j_gene: TRBJ2-7; v_gene: TRBV28; d_gene: TRBD2; CDR3nt: TGTGCCAGCACAGGAGCAGCGGGAAGCTACGAGCAGTACTTC; CDR3aa: CASTGAAGSYEQYF
abundance: few; j_gene: TRBJ1-6; v_gene: TRBV7-9; d_gene: .; CDR3nt: TGTGCCAGCAGTTACGGGTCTTCACCCCTCCACTTT; CDR3aa: CASSYGSSPLHF
abundance: many; j_gene: TRBJ2-1; v_gene: TRBV5-1; d_gene: .; CDR3nt: TGCGCCAGCAGCTTAGCAGTCTACAATGAGCAGTTCTTC; CDR3aa: CASSLAVYNEQFF
abundance: few; j_gene: TRBJ2-6; v_gene: TRBV15; d_gene: .; CDR3nt: TGTGCCACCAGCAGAGTGAGCACCCCTGGGGCCAACGTCCTGACTTTC; CDR3aa: CATSRVSTPGANVLTF
abundance: many; j_gene: TRBJ1-2; v_gene: TRBV5-1; d_gene: .; CDR3nt: TGCGCCAGCAGCGGGGGTAGTAGCGACTATGGCTACACCTTC; CDR3aa: CASSGGSSDYGYTF
abundance: many; j_gene: TRBJ2-5; v_gene: TRBV5-1; d_gene: TRBD2; CDR3nt: TGCGCCAGCGGTTTTAGCGGGATTACGAGGGAGACCCAGTACTTC; CDR3aa: CASGFSGITRETQYF
abundance: many; j_gene: TRBJ2-3; v_gene: TRBV6-5; d_gene: TRBD2; CDR3nt: TGTGCCAGCACTCTGACTAGCGGGAGTGGAGGTACGCAGTATTTT; CDR3aa: CASTLTSGSGGTQYF
abundance: many; j_gene: TRBJ1-1; v_gene: TRBV6-5; d_gene: .; CDR3nt: TGTGCCAGCAGCCGACGGGACACTGAAGCTTTCTTT; CDR3aa: CASSRRDTEAFF
abundance: .; j_gene: TRBJ2-6; v_gene: TRBV18; d_gene: TRBD1; CDR3nt: TGTGCCAGCTCACCAGAGGACCGGGACAGGGCTGGGGCCAACGTCCTGACTTTC; CDR3aa: CASSPEDRDRAGANVLTF
abundance: many; j_gene: TRBJ2-1; v_gene: TRBV24-1; d_gene: TRBD1; CDR3nt: TGTGCCACCAACGACCCGGGACAGGGCCTCAATGAGCAGTTCTTC; CDR3aa: CATNDPGQGLNEQFF
abundance: many; j_gene: TRBJ2-5; v_gene: TRBV20-1; d_gene: TRBD2; CDR3nt: TGCAGTGCTAGAGCCCCGCTGGGCGGGAGGGCCCCGGGGCAAGAGACCCAGTACTTC; CDR3aa: CSARAPLGGRAPGQETQYF
abundance: many; j_gene: TRBJ2-1; v_gene: TRBV5-1; d_gene: .; CDR3nt: TGCGCCAGCAGCCGGGCGGGATTAGGTAACAATGAGCAGTTCTTC; CDR3aa: CASSRAGLGNNEQFF
abundance: many; j_gene: TRBJ2-2; v_gene: TRBV20-1; d_gene: TRBD2; CDR3nt: TGCAGTGCTAGAGAAACTAGCGGGAGTAGAACCGGGGAGCTGTTTTTT; CDR3aa: CSARETSGSRTGELFF
abundance: many; j_gene: TRBJ1-6; v_gene: TRBV20-1; d_gene: TRBD1; CDR3nt: TGCAGTGCTAGAGATCGGGACAGACGCTCCTATAATTCACCCCTCCACTTT; CDR3aa: CSARDRDRRSYNSPLHF
abundance: many; j_gene: TRBJ2-5; v_gene: TRBV7-8; d_gene: .; CDR3nt: TGTGCCAGCAAGAGAGGGGGCCAAGAGACCCAGTACTTC; CDR3aa: CASKRGGQETQYF
abundance: many; j_gene: TRBJ1-1; v_gene: TRBV6-5; d_gene: .; CDR3nt: TGTGCCAGCAGTTACGTGACAGGATTGGGCCAGAACACTGAAGCTTTCTTT; CDR3aa: CASSYVTGLGQNTEAFF
abundance: many; j_gene: TRBJ2-5; v_gene: TRBV29-1; d_gene: .; CDR3nt: TGCAGCGTTGAGGTTCCCCTCCAACTAAGTACCCAGTACTTC; CDR3aa: CSVEVPLQLSTQYF
abundance: many; j_gene: TRBJ1-1; v_gene: TRBV29-1; d_gene: .; CDR3nt: TGCAGCGTGGGAGGACGAACTGAAGCTTTCTTT; CDR3aa: CSVGGRTEAFF
abundance: .; j_gene: TRBJ2-1; v_gene: TRBV29-1; d_gene: .; CDR3nt: TGCAGCGCTGAATCGGTTGCGGGTACCTACAATGAGCAGTTCTTC; CDR3aa: CSAESVAGTYNEQFF
abundance: many; j_gene: TRBJ2-7; v_gene: TRBV29-1; d_gene: .; CDR3nt: TGCAGCGCTGAGATCGGTCTGGACGAGCAGTACTTC; CDR3aa: CSAEIGLDEQYF
abundance: few; j_gene: TRBJ1-5; v_gene: TRBV7-8; d_gene: TRBD1; CDR3nt: TGTGCCAGCAGCGCAGGACAGGAGTGGCTCAATCAGCCCCAGCATTTT; CDR3aa: CASSAGQEWLNQPQHF